The 18 T cell receptor beta chains listed next were all sequenced from one sample in a study of blood T cell repertoires in COVID-19. Using immunoSEQ multiplex PCR, the repertoire was profiled, and TCRdb retains in-frame clones only, with some absent. The sample includes 210,000 or so clones, 70% to 90% of them seen just once. Material for sequencing was PBMCs or T cells enriched from blood (not recorded which). These receptors were collected from a woman in her thirties or forties with acute COVID-19.

The J gene is TRBJ2-3, the V gene TRBV30; tentative D call: TRBD2 (6 bases). This CDR3 contains 15 residues. Between the trimmed V and J ends, which lost 2 bases and 1 base, there was a span of 13 bases. Germline loops: CDR1 GTSNPN, CDR2 SVGIG (reference sequence). The CDR3 DNA is TGTGCCTGGAGTCCGGGAGATACCCGCACAGATACGCAGTATTTT. Its translation is CAWSPGDTRTDTQYF.

The genes are TRBV30 and TRBJ2-3; TRBD2 matches 14 bases. The CDR3 loop spans 17 amino acids. Germline V gene lookup returns CDR1 GTSNPN and CDR2 SVGIG (reference sequence). J was trimmed by 2 bases and V by 5 bases; bases with no gene match: 9. CDR3 amino acids: CAWGFTGLAGVTDTQYF. As DNA, the CDR3 is TGTGCCTGGGGTTTCACGGGACTAGCGGGAGTCACAGATACGCAGTATTTT. Full variable domain (remainder filled in from reference TRBV30 and TRBJ2-3): SQTIHQWPATLVQPVGSPLSLECTVEGTSNPNLYWYRQAAGRGLQLLFYSVGIGQISSEVPQNLSASRPQDRQFILSSKKLLLSDSGFYLCAWGFTGLAGVTDTQYFGPGTRLTVL.

V usage is TRBV4-2 and J usage is TRBJ2-4, with 8 nucleotides matching TRBD1. CDR3 length equals 17 residues. J gave up 2 bases and V 4 bases, and 10 bases lay outside the gene matches. The V gene's germline CDR1 is LGHNA and CDR2 YNFKEQ. CDR3 protein: CASSPPTGVVTKNIQYF. In DNA form, the CDR3 reads TGTGCCAGCAGCCCCCCGACAGGGGTGGTGACCAAAAACATTCAGTACTTC.

The chain joins TRBV24-1 to TRBJ2-7, with TRBD1 matching 10 bases. Germline trimming cut 3 bases from V and 4 bases from J; bases unmatched to any gene: 8. Per germline, CDR1 KGHDR and CDR2 SFDVKD. The CDR3 consists of 16 residues. The CDR3 region is CATSDTGTGDGYEQYF. In DNA, the CDR3 is TGTGCCACCAGTGATACCGGGACAGGGGACGGTTACGAGCAGTACTTC.

The chain is built from TRBV12-5 and TRBJ1-1; D remains unclear. In germline, CDR1 is LGHNT, CDR2 FRNRAP. This CDR3 has 13 residues. V gave up 6 bases and J gave up 4 bases, with 12 bases separating them. CDR3 protein: CASGPSGGTEAFF. Here the CDR3 DNA reads TGTGCTAGTGGCCCCTCCGGTGGCACTGAAGCTTTCTTT.

V gene TRBV28 combines with J gene TRBJ2-2; TRBD2 agrees at 7 bases. The CDR3 consists of 16 residues. The V gene's germline CDR1 is MDHEN and CDR2 SYDVKM. With V trimmed by 5 bases and J by 6 bases, 12 bases remained unmatched. The DNA of the CDR3 is TGTGCCAGCAGTCCCCTCCGTTGGGGGAGGGCCGGGGAGCTGTTTTTT. It specifies CASSPLRWGRAGELFF.

The V call is TRBV5-1, the J call TRBJ2-2; 7 nucleotides line up with TRBD2. CDR3 length: 14 residues. Looked up from germline, CDR1 is SGHRS and CDR2 is YFSETQ. V dropped 5 bases and J dropped 4; count of bases not matched to a gene: 5. The CDR3 nucleotides are TGCGCCAGCAGAACTAGCGAAATCACCGGGGAGCTGTTTTTT. Translation gives CASRTSEITGELFF.

J is TRBJ1-5 and V is TRBV5-8; the match to TRBD1 covers 8 bases. This CDR3 spans 16 amino acids. CDR1 is SGHTS and CDR2 is YDEGEE in the germline V gene. V dropped 4 bases and J dropped 3; count of bases not matched to a gene: 9. The CDR3 region is CASSTRTGPLNQPQHF. The CDR3 DNA follows: TGTGCCAGCAGCACCCGGACAGGGCCGCTCAATCAGCCCCAGCATTTT.

Only one count was recorded for this clone. This rearrangement joins TRBV30 to TRBJ1-4; D is unclear. The CDR3 covers 16 residues. CDR1 and CDR2 (germline): GTSNPN, SVGIG (reference sequence). The V gene lost 1 base and the J gene lost 0 bases, with 12 bases spanning the gap. The CDR3 bases are TGTGCCTGGAGTGGTCCTCCTATTGCAACTAATGAAAAACTGTTTTTT. This codes for CAWSGPPIATNEKLFF.

This rearrangement joins TRBV5-6 to TRBJ2-7; 8 bases are shared with TRBD2. Germline CDR1 reads SGHDT; CDR2 reads YYEEEE. Trimming at V came to 5 bases and at J to 7 bases, leaving 17 bases not matched to a gene. The CDR3 is 16 residues long. The CDR3 DNA is TGTGCCAGCAGTCGGGAGGGTATTAGCGGGATGGGGGAGCAGTACTTC. This gives the protein CASSREGISGMGEQYF.

This clone was recorded once. The CDR3 nucleotides are TGCGCCAGCACATTTAAAGCGGGACAGGCCGAACATACGCAGTATTTT. It yields the protein CASTFKAGQAEHTQYF. The chain uses TRBV5-1 and TRBJ2-3, with a possible D match to TRBD1 (8 bases). Germline V gene lookup returns CDR1 SGHRS and CDR2 YFSETQ. The V end was cut by 6 bases, the J end by 7 bases, with 24 bases between. The CDR3 loop spans 16 amino acids.

This clone was counted between two and nine times. The chain has TRBV19 and TRBJ1-5, with D possibly being TRBD1 (6 bases). Trimming cost V 7 bases and J 4 bases, with 17 bases left between them. This CDR3 spans 15 amino acids. Germline CDR1 LNHDA, CDR2 SQIVND (reference sequence). The DNA of the CDR3 is TGTGCCAGTACCGCTCGGGGGGGGCCGAATCAGCCCCAGCATTTT. Its translation: CASTARGGPNQPQHF.

V gene TRBV2 combines with J gene TRBJ1-1, with D possibly being TRBD1 (5 bases). This CDR3 region has 14 residues. CDR1 and CDR2 from the germline V gene are SNHLY and FYNNEI. V lost 5 bases, J lost 3 bases, and 13 bases lay in between. Here the CDR3 reads CASSRRVGDTEAFF. For the CDR3, the DNA is TGTGCCAGCAGTCGCAGGGTTGGGGACACTGAAGCTTTCTTT.

As for this clone: This sample also contains other DNA sequences that code for the same CDR3. J is TRBJ1-1 and V is TRBV18; D perhaps matches TRBD1 (5 bases). V was clipped by 3 bases and J by 1 base, with 12 bases between them. From germline, CDR1 is KGHSH and CDR2 LQKENI. The CDR3 is made up of 15 amino acids. This chain's CDR3 is CASSPPRGENTEAFF. CDR3 coding DNA: TGTGCCAGCTCACCCCCCCGGGGGGAGAACACTGAAGCTTTCTTT.

The rearrangement uses TRBV29-1 and TRBJ2-7; possibly TRBD1 for D (5 bases). The CDR3 totals 12 residues. The V gene's germline CDR1 is SQVTM and CDR2 ANQGSEA. Trimming left V 7 bases short and J 2 bases short, with 12 bases between. The CDR3 is CSGMTEAYEQYF. CDR3 DNA sequence: TGCAGCGGGATGACAGAGGCCTACGAGCAGTACTTC.

J is TRBJ2-1 and V is TRBV7-3; 9 bases map to TRBD2. The CDR3 length is 16 residues. Trimming took 5 bases from V and 3 from J; bases not matched to a gene: 8. Germline lookup yields CDR1 SGHTA and CDR2 FQGTGA. CDR3 region: CASSPGAGGLYNEQFF. The CDR3 coding sequence is TGTGCCAGCAGCCCAGGAGCGGGGGGCCTCTACAATGAGCAGTTCTTC.

The J gene is TRBJ1-1, the V gene TRBV18; TRBD1 aligns across 8 bases. Unmatched junction bases numbered 3, after V lost 6 bases and J lost 3 bases. This CDR3 has 13 residues. Germline-derived CDR1 and CDR2 are KGHSH and LQKENI. The CDR3 protein is CASSSTGDTEAFF. In nucleotides, the CDR3 is TGTGCCAGCTCGTCGACAGGGGACACTGAAGCTTTCTTT.

The J gene is TRBJ1-1, the V gene TRBV5-1, with TRBD1 as a possible D gene (5 bases). The CDR3 contains 12 residues. CDR1 SGHRS and CDR2 YFSETQ come from the germline V gene. Trimming pared 4 bases from V and 7 bases from J, leaving 11 bases between. This CDR3 is CASSLTGFEAFF. The CDR3 nucleotides read TGCGCCAGCAGCCTCACAGGTTTTGAAGCTTTCTTT. Full variable domain (remainder filled in from reference TRBV5-1 and TRBJ1-1): KAGVTQTPRYLIKTRGQQVTLSCSPISGHRSVSWYQQTPGQGLQFLFEYFSETQRNKGNFPGRFSGRQFSNSRSEMNVSTLELGDSALYLCASSLTGFEAFFGQGTRLTVV.